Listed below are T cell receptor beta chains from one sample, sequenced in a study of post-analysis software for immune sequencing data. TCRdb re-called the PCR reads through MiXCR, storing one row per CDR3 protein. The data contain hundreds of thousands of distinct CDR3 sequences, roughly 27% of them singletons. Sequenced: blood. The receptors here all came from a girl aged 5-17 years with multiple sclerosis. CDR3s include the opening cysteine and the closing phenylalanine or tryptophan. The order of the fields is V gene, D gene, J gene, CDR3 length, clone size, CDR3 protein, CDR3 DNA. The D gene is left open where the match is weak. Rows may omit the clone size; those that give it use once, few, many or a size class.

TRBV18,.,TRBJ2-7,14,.,CASSPRHSLYEQYF,TGTGCCAGCTCACCTCGGCATTCCCTCTACGAGCAGTACTTC
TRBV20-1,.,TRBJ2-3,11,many,CSASLTDTQYF,TGCAGTGCTAGTTTGACAGATACGCAGTATTTT
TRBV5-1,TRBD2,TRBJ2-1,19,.,CASSPGLAGGPQSYNEQFF,TGCGCCAGCAGCCCGGGACTAGCGGGAGGCCCCCAATCCTACAATGAGCAGTTCTTC
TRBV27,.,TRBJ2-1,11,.,CASRGIDEQFF,TGTGCCAGCAGGGGGATCGATGAGCAGTTCTTC
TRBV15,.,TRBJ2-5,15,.,CATSREIGGGETQYF,TGTGCCACCAGCAGAGAAATCGGGGGAGGAGAGACCCAGTACTTC
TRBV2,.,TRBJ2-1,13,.,CASSDGARVKQFF,TGTGCCAGCAGCGACGGGGCCAGAGTTAAGCAGTTCTTC
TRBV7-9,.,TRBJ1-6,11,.,CASSSSWNLHF,TGTGCCAGCAGCTCCTCTTGGAACCTCCACTTT
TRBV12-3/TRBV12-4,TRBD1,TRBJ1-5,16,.,CASSLVTGASNQPQHF,TGTGCCAGCAGTCTCGTGACAGGGGCAAGCAATCAGCCCCAGCATTTT
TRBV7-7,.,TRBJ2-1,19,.,CACSLSSSGPGVAYNEQFF,TGTGCCTGCAGCTTAAGTTCGTCTGGGCCAGGGGTAGCCTACAATGAGCAGTTCTTC
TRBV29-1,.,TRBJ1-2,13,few,CSVARAGSAGYTF,TGCAGCGTTGCCAGGGCGGGTTCGGCCGGCTACACCTTC
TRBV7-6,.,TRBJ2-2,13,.,CASSLQTTGELFF,TGTGCCAGCAGCTTACAAACGACCGGGGAGCTGTTTTTT
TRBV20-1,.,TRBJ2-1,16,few,CSARDPGLSSYNEQFF,TGCAGTGCTAGAGATCCGGGGTTGAGCTCCTACAATGAGCAGTTCTTC
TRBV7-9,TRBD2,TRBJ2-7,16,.,CASSLILAGATYEQYF,TGTGCCAGCAGCTTAATACTAGCGGGAGCGACCTACGAGCAGTACTTC
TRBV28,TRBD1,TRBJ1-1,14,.,CASRGTGPIGRAFF,TGTGCCAGCAGGGGGACAGGACCAATCGGTCGAGCTTTCTTT
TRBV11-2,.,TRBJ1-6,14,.,CASSSARAGSPLHF,TGTGCCAGCAGCTCAGCACGGGCGGGTTCACCCCTCCACTTT
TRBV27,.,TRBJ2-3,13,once,CASSPTWGDTQYF,TGTGCCAGCAGCCCGACCTGGGGAGATACGCAGTATTTT
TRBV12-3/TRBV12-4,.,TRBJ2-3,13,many,CASSWGSTDTQYF,TGTGCCAGCAGCTGGGGTAGCACAGATACGCAGTATTTT
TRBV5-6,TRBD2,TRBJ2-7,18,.,CASSLEGLRSGRAYEQYF,TGTGCCAGCAGCTTGGAAGGATTGCGGAGCGGGAGGGCGTACGAGCAGTACTTC
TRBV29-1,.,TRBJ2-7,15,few,CSVEGDSVVPYEQYF,TGCAGCGTTGAAGGGGACTCCGTAGTCCCCTACGAGCAGTACTTC
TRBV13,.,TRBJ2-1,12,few,CASSFPGLEQFF,TGTGCCAGCAGCTTCCCCGGTCTTGAGCAGTTCTTC
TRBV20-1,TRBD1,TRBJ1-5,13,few,CSASRGVNQPQHF,TGCAGTGCTAGCAGGGGGGTCAATCAGCCCCAGCATTTT
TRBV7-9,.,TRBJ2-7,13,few,CASTPSESYEQYF,TGTGCCAGCACCCCGTCGGAATCCTACGAGCAGTACTTC
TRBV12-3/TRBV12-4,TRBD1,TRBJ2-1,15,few,CASAKPGQRYNEQFF,TGTGCCAGCGCAAAACCGGGACAGAGATACAATGAGCAGTTCTTC
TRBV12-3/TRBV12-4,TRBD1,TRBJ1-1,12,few,CASSPGQGEAFF,TGTGCCAGCAGCCCGGGACAGGGTGAAGCTTTCTTT
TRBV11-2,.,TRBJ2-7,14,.,CASSLDYGYYEQYF,TGTGCCAGCAGCTTAGACTACGGATACTACGAGCAGTACTTC
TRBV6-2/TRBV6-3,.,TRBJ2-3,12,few,CASSKDGGTQYF,TGTGCCAGCAGTAAGGACGGGGGTACGCAGTATTTT
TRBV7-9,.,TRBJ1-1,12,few,CASSPPGVLAFF,TGTGCCAGCAGCCCACCAGGGGTGTTAGCTTTCTTT
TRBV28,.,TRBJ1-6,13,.,CASRGGGASPLHF,TGTGCCAGCAGAGGCGGGGGGGCATCACCCCTCCACTTT
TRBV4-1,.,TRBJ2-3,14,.,CASSHQLATDTQYF,TGCGCCAGCAGCCACCAACTCGCCACAGATACGCAGTATTTT
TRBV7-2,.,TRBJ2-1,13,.,CASSLVRLRLEFF,TGTGCCAGCAGCTTAGTTCGGCTGCGGCTAGAGTTCTTC
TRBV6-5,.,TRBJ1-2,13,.,CASSYMRNYGYTF,TGTGCCAGCAGTTACATGCGCAACTATGGCTACACCTTC
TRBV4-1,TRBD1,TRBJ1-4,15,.,CASTPTGTGDEKLFF,TGCGCCAGCACCCCCACCGGGACAGGGGATGAAAAACTGTTTTTT
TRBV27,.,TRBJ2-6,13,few,CASSPRGANVLTF,TGTGCCAGCAGTCCTCGGGGGGCCAACGTCCTGACTTTC
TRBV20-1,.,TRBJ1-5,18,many,CSARDGGRGGYSNQPQHF,TGCAGTGCTAGAGATGGGGGGAGAGGGGGTTATAGCAATCAGCCCCAGCATTTT
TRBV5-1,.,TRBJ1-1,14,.,CASGSGRPGSEAFF,TGCGCCAGCGGCTCGGGACGGCCAGGGAGTGAAGCTTTCTTT
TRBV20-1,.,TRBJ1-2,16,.,CSAYKGGAGRYDGYTF,TGCAGTGCTTATAAAGGGGGGGCAGGGCGATACGATGGCTACACCTTC
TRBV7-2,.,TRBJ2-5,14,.,CASSLDPSQETQYF,TGTGCCAGCAGCTTAGACCCATCCCAAGAGACCCAGTACTTC
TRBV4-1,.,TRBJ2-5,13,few,CASSPEGRETQYF,TGCGCCAGCAGCCCCGAGGGGAGAGAGACCCAGTACTTC
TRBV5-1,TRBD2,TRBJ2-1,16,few,CASSTAAGNSYNEQFF,TGCGCCAGCAGCACGGCAGCGGGGAATTCCTACAATGAGCAGTTCTTC
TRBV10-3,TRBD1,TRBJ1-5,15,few,CAISPDRGRRQPQHF,TGTGCCATCAGTCCGGACAGGGGGCGAAGGCAGCCCCAGCATTTT
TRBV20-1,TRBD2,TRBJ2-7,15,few,CSALGALAGGYEQYF,TGCAGTGCCCTAGGCGCCCTAGCGGGAGGCTACGAGCAGTACTTC
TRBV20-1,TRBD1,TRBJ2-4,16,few,CSARNRDADRGPIQYF,TGCAGTGCTAGAAACCGAGACGCGGACAGGGGGCCCATTCAGTACTTC
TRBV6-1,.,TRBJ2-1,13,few,CASRTVSYNEQFF,TGTGCCAGTCGGACGGTCTCCTACAATGAGCAGTTCTTC
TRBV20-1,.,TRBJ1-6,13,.,CSAGDLRESPLHF,TGCAGTGCCGGGGACCTCCGAGAGTCACCCCTCCACTTT